One and the same sample provided the 6 T cell receptor beta chains below, sequenced in a study of T cell responses to AZD1222 COVID-19 vaccine. Produced via immunoSEQ multiplex PCR; TCRdb's table is partial and in-frame only. The sample lists about 130,000 clones; more than 85% were seen once. Sequencing used peripheral blood, obtained on day 0 of AZD1222 vaccination. The receptor set was obtained from an adult in good health.

The J gene is TRBJ1-5, the V gene TRBV4-1, with D perhaps TRBD1 (5 bases). Trimming shortened V by 4 bases and J by 3 bases, and 10 bases separated the two germline ends. The CDR3 extends over 14 amino acids. Germline lookup yields CDR1 MGHRA and CDR2 YSYEKL. The CDR3 sequence is CASSPDSINQPQHF. The DNA of the CDR3 is TGCGCCAGCAGCCCCGACAGTATCAATCAGCCCCAGCATTTT.

The chain recombines TRBV27 with TRBJ2-7; TRBD1 agrees at 10 bases. CDR1 is MNHEY, CDR2 SMNVEV, per germline (reference sequence). V lost 2 bases and J lost 4; bases outside the gene matches: 2. This CDR3 is built from 14 residues. DNA of the CDR3: TGTGCCAGCAGTTTAGTGGGACAGGGGTACGAGCAGTACTTC. Translation: CASSLVGQGYEQYF.

The V and J genes are TRBV19 and TRBJ2-6; possible D gene TRBD1, 5 bases. Germline values: CDR1 LNHDA, CDR2 SQIVND (reference sequence). The V end was cut by 8 bases, the J end by 0 bases, with 11 bases between. CDR3 size: 15 residues. As DNA, the CDR3 is TGTGCCAGTGGGATGACAGACTCTGGGGCCAACGTCCTGACTTTC. Protein sequence: CASGMTDSGANVLTF.

The CDR3 nucleotides read TGTGCCAGTAGTATCCCACACAGAGAGTTAAACTATGGCTACACCTTC. It encodes CASSIPHRELNYGYTF. The chain combines TRBV19 with TRBJ1-2; D is undetermined. V was shortened by 3 bases and J by 2 bases, with 16 bases between the two germline ends. Germline V gene data show CDR1 as LNHDA and CDR2 as SQIVND (reference sequence). The CDR3 runs 16 residues.

This rearrangement joins TRBV28 to TRBJ1-5; 8 nucleotides agree with TRBD1. V lost 2 bases and J lost 1; bases outside the gene matches: 1. The CDR3 has 15 residues. The germline gives CDR1 MDHEN, CDR2 SYDVKM. The CDR3: CASSLRQGSNQPQHF. In DNA, the CDR3 is TGTGCCAGCAGTTTACGACAGGGGAGCAATCAGCCCCAGCATTTT.

The chain is built from TRBV3-1 (or the pseudogene TRBV3-2) and TRBJ1-1, with TRBD1 identical over 7 bases. Trimming cost V 2 bases and J 4 bases; bases outside gene matches: 4. CDR3 size: 14 residues. The germline V gene encodes CDR1 LGHDT and CDR2 YNNKEL (reference sequence). Here the CDR3 reads CASSQYGTATEAFF. For the CDR3, the DNA is TGTGCCAGCAGCCAATACGGGACAGCCACTGAAGCTTTCTTT.